A selection of T cell receptor beta chains follows, all from one sample in a study of blood T cells in healthy people across ages. TCRdb ran MiXCR on the 5' RACE reads and lists one entry per CDR3 protein. The sample consists of 1.5 million or so distinct CDR3 sequences, approximately 42% of them appearing once. Input material: blood. These receptor sequences come from a woman aged 18-29 years in good health. CDR3s include the opening cysteine and the closing phenylalanine or tryptophan. D genes are given only for firm matches. Where a row states a size, it is once, few, many or the class of an expanded clone; other rows omit it.

V gene	D gene	J gene	clone size	CDR3 DNA	CDR3 protein
TRBV12-3/TRBV12-4	TRBD2	TRBJ2-3	-	TGTGCCAGCAGTGTAGCGGGGGTGAGGAATACGCAGTATTTT	CASSVAGVRNTQYF
TRBV7-9	-	TRBJ2-1	few	TGTGCCAGCAGCTCCCGCCCGGGACACAACAATGAGCAGTTCTTC	CASSSRPGHNNEQFF
TRBV19	-	TRBJ2-1	-	TGTGCCAGTAGTATAGGGGGGCCACACAATGAGCAGTTCTTC	CASSIGGPHNEQFF
TRBV29-1	-	TRBJ1-2	-	TGCAGCGTTGTCTTGGGGGGCGGCTACACCTTC	CSVVLGGGYTF
TRBV29-1	-	TRBJ2-5	-	TGCAGCGTTGAGTGGGCCAGAGAGACCCAGTACTTC	CSVEWARETQYF
TRBV13	-	TRBJ2-7	-	TGTGCCAGCAGCCCTCCCCGGGGGACGCCGTCCTACGAGCAGTACTTC	CASSPPRGTPSYEQYF
TRBV14	-	TRBJ1-1	-	TGTGCCAGCAGCCCCGAGGAGAGCTCTGAAGCTTTCTTT	CASSPEESSEAFF
TRBV7-2	-	TRBJ2-1	-	TGTGCCAGCACCCTTCCCGGGTCCTACAATGAGCAGTTCTTC	CASTLPGSYNEQFF
TRBV21-1	-	TRBJ1-2	-	TGTGCCAGCAGCAAGACCCGTTTCAAGGGCTATGGCTACACCTTC	CASSKTRFKGYGYTF
TRBV7-2	TRBD1	TRBJ1-5	-	TGTGCCAGCAGCCCTGAGACAGGGGTAAATCAGCCCCAGCATTTT	CASSPETGVNQPQHF
TRBV15	-	TRBJ2-1	few	TGTGCCACCAGCAGAGACCGGGACTCCGACAATGAGCAGTTCTTC	CATSRDRDSDNEQFF
TRBV29-1	-	TRBJ2-5	-	TGCAGCGTAAGCGTGGAGACCCAGTACTTC	CSVSVETQYF
TRBV25-1	TRBD1	TRBJ2-5	-	TGTGCCAGCAGTGACGCCGGGACAGGGGGCGCGGATGGACGAGGGACCCAGTACTTC	CASSDAGTGGADGRGTQYF
TRBV6-1	-	TRBJ2-1	-	TGTGCCAGCATTGGGAATACGGAGTTCTTC	CASIGNTEFF
TRBV7-9	-	TRBJ1-1	few	TGTGCCAGCAGCCTTAGTCGAGCTGAAGCTTTCTTT	CASSLSRAEAFF
TRBV12-3/TRBV12-4	TRBD2	TRBJ2-5	few	TGTGCCAGCAGCCCTCCGGCCGGGACTAGCGGATTGCAAGAGACCCAGTACTTC	CASSPPAGTSGLQETQYF
TRBV15	TRBD2	TRBJ2-3	-	TGTGCCACCAGGAGCCTAGCGGGGTCAGATACGCAGTATTTT	CATRSLAGSDTQYF
TRBV5-1	-	TRBJ1-1	-	TGCGCCAGCAGCTTGGAAGGCAGACCGAACACTGAAGCTTTCTTT	CASSLEGRPNTEAFF
TRBV7-2	-	TRBJ2-5	-	TGTGCCAGCAGCTTGGGGAACCTCAATGAGCAGTACTTC	CASSLGNLNEQYF
TRBV4-2	TRBD2	TRBJ2-5	few	TGTGCCAGCAGCCAGTTCGCCCTAGCGGGGGTCCACGACCAGTACTTC	CASSQFALAGVHDQYF
TRBV7-2	-	TRBJ1-3	-	TGTGCCAGCACCCTAAAAGCAGGGACCGGAAACACCATATATTTT	CASTLKAGTGNTIYF
TRBV7-2	TRBD1	TRBJ1-2	-	TGTGCCAGCAGCTTAGCGGGTTGGGACAGGATGAATGGCTACACCTTC	CASSLAGWDRMNGYTF
TRBV7-2	-	TRBJ2-3	many	TGTGCCAGCAGCCGACAGGTTAGCACAGATACGCAGTATTTT	CASSRQVSTDTQYF
TRBV21-1	-	TRBJ1-5	-	TGTGCCAGCAGCAAAGAGGGGACAGGCGAGTATAGCAATCAGCCCCAGCATTTT	CASSKEGTGEYSNQPQHF
TRBV28	TRBD1	TRBJ2-7	-	TGTGCCAGCAGCGGAACCGGGACAGCGTCCTACGAGCAGTACTTC	CASSGTGTASYEQYF
TRBV7-2	TRBD2	TRBJ2-3	few	TGTGCCAGCAGCTCGGGGGGATATTTAGAAGGGGTACGGGATACGCAGTATTTT	CASSSGGYLEGVRDTQYF
TRBV7-9	-	TRBJ2-1	few	TGTGCCAGCAGCTTACTCTCAAGCTCCTACAATGAGCAGTTCTTC	CASSLLSSSYNEQFF
TRBV29-1	TRBD1	TRBJ1-5	few	TGCAGCGTTGCGGGCAGGGGGGTCAATCAGCCCCAGCATTTT	CSVAGRGVNQPQHF
TRBV4-1	-	TRBJ1-6	-	TGCGCCAGCAGCCAAGACGACCATAAGACTGCTTATTCACCCCTCCACTTT	CASSQDDHKTAYSPLHF
TRBV20-1	-	TRBJ2-3	few	TGCAGTGCTAATGGGTGGGAAGATACGCAGTATTTT	CSANGWEDTQYF
TRBV20-1	-	TRBJ2-3	few	TGCAGGCCTAGATCCTGGCAAGGAAAGGCGGATACGCAGTATTTT	CRPRSWQGKADTQYF
TRBV7-2	-	TRBJ1-4	-	TGTGCCAGTAGCTCCACAGGAAAACTGTTTTTT	CASSSTGKLFF
TRBV3-1	TRBD2	TRBJ2-7	-	TGTGCCAGCAGTCAGGGACTAGACGCCTACGAGCAGTACTTC	CASSQGLDAYEQYF
TRBV29-1	-	TRBJ2-7	few	TGCAGCGTTGCCGGGACACAAATCTACGAGCAGTACTTC	CSVAGTQIYEQYF
TRBV7-2	-	TRBJ2-7	-	TGTGCCAGCAGCTTAAGGGCATTAAGCTACGAGCAGTACTTC	CASSLRALSYEQYF
TRBV20-1	-	TRBJ2-1	few	TGCAGTGCTACCCCCAGTGGGGCAGGCAACAATGAGCAGTTCTTC	CSATPSGAGNNEQFF
TRBV20-1	-	TRBJ1-2	-	TGCAGTGCTATTGACGGGAGGGCCTATGGCTACACCTTC	CSAIDGRAYGYTF
TRBV20-1	-	TRBJ1-1	few	TGCAGTGCTAGATCCGGGGAGGGAGCTTTCTTT	CSARSGEGAFF
TRBV7-2	-	TRBJ1-2	-	TGTGCCAGCAGCTCCATTCAACGAGGGGCTAACTATGGCTACACCTTC	CASSSIQRGANYGYTF
TRBV10-3	-	TRBJ1-5	-	TGTGCCATCAGTGACCTCAGCGCCGGGAATCAGCCCCAGCATTTT	CAISDLSAGNQPQHF
TRBV29-1	TRBD2	TRBJ2-1	-	TGCAGCGTTGAGGGTCTCTCCGGGACTAGACACAATGAGCAGTTCTTC	CSVEGLSGTRHNEQFF
TRBV5-1	TRBD2	TRBJ2-7	-	TGCGCCAGCAGCTTGGGGACTAGCGCTTCCTACGAGCAGTACTTC	CASSLGTSASYEQYF
TRBV11-2	TRBD1	TRBJ2-1	few	TGTGCCAGCAGCTTTTCGTCTCAGGGGGCGTGGAATGAGCAGTTCTTC	CASSFSSQGAWNEQFF
TRBV20-1	-	TRBJ2-3	-	TGCAGTGCTAGAAGGGAAACAGATACGCAGTATTTT	CSARRETDTQYF
TRBV25-1	TRBD1	TRBJ1-2	-	TGTGCCAGCGGTGGACAGGGGCTAGACTATGGCTACACCTTC	CASGGQGLDYGYTF
TRBV7-9	-	TRBJ2-1	-	TGTGCCAGCAGCTTAGGGGGAGACCCTTACAATGAGCAGTTCTTC	CASSLGGDPYNEQFF